This TCR beta chain derives from a study of T-cell memory formation after mild COVID-19. Comment on this clonotype: Antigen specificity is unknown.

5'RACE primed from the constant segment yielded TCR alpha and TCR beta cDNA libraries bearing sample barcodes and UMIs. TCRdb ran MiXCR on the 5' RACE reads and lists one entry per CDR3 protein. The table records about half a million distinct CDR3 sequences, roughly 18% of them present only once. This CDR3 is 16 amino acids long. After removal of 1 base from V and 9 bases from J, the junction contained 7 bases not matched to a gene. Germline V gene lookup returns CDR1 LGHDT and CDR2 YNNKEL (reference sequence). Overall study findings and caveats: Within pre-infection memory, some responding clones were found, suggesting cross-reactive memory joined. Chiefly within CM and EM were the contracting CD4+ clones; CD8+ ones were within EMRA. SARS-CoV-2 specificity was not confirmed for second-wave clones peaking on day 37.

V and J are TRBV3-1 and TRBJ1-6, with 9 nucleotides matching TRBD1. The TCR was taken from an adult woman who had mild COVID-19 (a few samples of this study predate the infection). Cell type and time point are not known. Input material: PBMCs or a T cell subset sorted from them (not recorded which). CDR3 amino acids: CASSQGPGTGSSPLHF. DNA for the CDR3: TGTGCCAGCAGCCAAGGCCCCGGGACAGGGAGTTCACCCCTCCACTTT.